This entry lists 28 T cell receptor beta chains sequenced from one sample in a study of blood T cell repertoires in COVID-19. The assay was immunoSEQ multiplex PCR, and TCRdb's table has in-frame clones only and misses some. Here the sample spans fewer than 500,000 clones, 80% to 90% being singletons. Sequencing was carried out using PBMCs or T cells enriched from blood (not recorded which). All receptors come from a young man who had recovered from COVID-19.

This chain connects TRBV6-5 to TRBJ1-2; D gene uncertain. V was trimmed by 6 bases and J by 5 bases, leaving 7 bases between them. CDR1 and CDR2 from the germline V gene are MNHEY and SVGAGI. This CDR3 spans 11 amino acids. The CDR3 protein is CASSGKYGYTF. DNA of the CDR3: TGTGCCAGCAGCGGGAAATATGGCTACACCTTC.

This clone occurred once. V gene TRBV15 combines with J gene TRBJ1-4; D is unclear. V lost 0 bases to trimming and J lost 11 bases, with 4 bases between them. The germline gives CDR1 LNHNV, CDR2 YYDKDF (reference sequence). The CDR3 has 11 amino acids. CDR3 sequence: CATSRDLKLFF. The CDR3 nucleotides are TGTGCCACCAGCAGAGATCTTAAACTGTTTTTT.

This clone was found once. The J gene is TRBJ2-5, the V gene TRBV10-1, with 8 bases lining up with TRBD1. Trimming removed 3 bases from V and 2 bases from J; junction bases left unmatched: 2. The V gene's germline CDR1 is WNHNN and CDR2 SYGVQD (reference sequence). The length of the CDR3 is 14 residues. The CDR3 loop is CASSDRTGQETQYF. The CDR3 DNA sequence: TGCGCCAGCAGTGACCGGACAGGGCAAGAGACCCAGTACTTC.

The rearrangement joins TRBV10-1 to TRBJ1-2, with 9 positions matching TRBD1. From germline, CDR1 is WNHNN and CDR2 SYGVQD (reference sequence). Trimming took 0 bases from V and 8 from J; bases not matched to a gene: 1. The length of the CDR3 is 13 residues. The CDR3 DNA reads TGCGCCAGCAGTGAGTCGACAGGGGGAGGCTACACCTTC. It translates to CASSESTGGGYTF.

This clone came up once. The V and J genes are TRBV10-1 and TRBJ1-2, with D possibly being TRBD1 (5 bases). CDR1 WNHNN and CDR2 SYGVQD come from the germline V gene (reference sequence). Trimming shortened V by 8 bases and J by 4 bases, and 11 bases separated the two germline ends. This CDR3 comprises 12 residues. The CDR3 DNA sequence: TGCGCCAGCTACGACAGAAGCTATGGCTACACCTTC. Encoded protein: CASYDRSYGYTF.

The gene calls are TRBV19 and TRBJ1-2; TRBD1 aligns across 7 bases. The CDR3 is 15 residues long. V dropped 5 bases and J dropped 4; count of bases not matched to a gene: 10. Per the germline V gene, CDR1 is LNHDA and CDR2 is SQIVND (reference sequence). CDR3 protein: CASSSRQGEGYGYTF. The CDR3 nucleotides are TGTGCCAGTAGTTCCCGACAGGGTGAAGGCTATGGCTACACCTTC.

With regard to this clone: The same CDR3 is also encoded by other DNA sequences in this sample. The V and J genes are TRBV27 and TRBJ2-2; D is unclear. V lost 5 bases and J lost 6, with 4 bases in between. CDR3 length: 11 amino acids. CDR1 is MNHEY and CDR2 is SMNVEV in the germline V gene (reference sequence). In nucleotides, the CDR3 is TGTGCCAGCAGTCGAGCCGGGGAGCTGTTTTTT. Amino acid sequence: CASSRAGELFF.

This chain connects TRBV4-2 to TRBJ2-2; D gene unclear. Germline assignment: CDR1 LGHNA and CDR2 YNFKEQ. V was clipped by 3 bases and J by 8 bases, with 10 bases between them. The CDR3 is 13 residues long. Here the CDR3 reads CASSHLTTGELFF. The CDR3 DNA follows: TGTGCCAGCAGCCACCTAACCACTGGGGAGCTGTTTTTT.

This clone was seen just once. This chain joins TRBV19 and TRBJ1-5; D not resolved. The CDR3 sequence is 14 residues long. The ends were cut back, 3 bases at V and 1 base at J, with 7 bases in the middle. The germline gives CDR1 LNHDA, CDR2 SQIVND (reference sequence). The CDR3 DNA reads as TGTGCCAGTAGTATTCCAGCGAGCAATCAGCCCCAGCATTTT. The encoded protein is CASSIPASNQPQHF.

This chain joins TRBV5-4 and TRBJ1-2; a weak D match, TRBD1 (5 bases). The germline V and J ends were trimmed by 2 bases and 7 bases, with 15 bases remaining between them. From germline, CDR1 is SGHNT and CDR2 YYREEE (reference sequence). The CDR3 contains 14 residues. As DNA, the CDR3 is TGTGCCAGCAGCTTTAAGGATAGCGGGACTGGCTACACCTTC. Its translation is CASSFKDSGTGYTF.

This clone was counted a few times. The chain combines TRBV3-1 (or the pseudogene TRBV3-2) with TRBJ1-4; no clear D gene. Germline V CDR1 and CDR2: LGHDT, YNNKEL (reference sequence). V dropped 0 bases and J dropped 0 bases, with 14 bases sitting between them. CDR3 length: 18 residues. CDR3 sequence (DNA): TGTGCCAGCAGCCAAGATCGGGGATTTAGGGCAACTAATGAAAAACTGTTTTTT. Translating it yields CASSQDRGFRATNEKLFF.

This chain links TRBV19 with TRBJ1-4; weak D call: TRBD1 (6 bases). Germline V gene lookup returns CDR1 LNHDA and CDR2 SQIVND (reference sequence). Deletions cut 6 bases from V and 6 bases from J, with 14 bases between. The CDR3 sequence is 14 residues long. The CDR3 bases are TGTGCCAGTAGCCGGACACAGGGCCATGAAAAACTGTTTTTT. Translated, it gives CASSRTQGHEKLFF.

V is TRBV4-1 and J is TRBJ1-2, with 7 bases fitting TRBD1. The length of the CDR3 is 15 residues. The germline gives CDR1 MGHRA, CDR2 YSYEKL. Trimming took 1 base from V and 0 from J; bases not matched to a gene: 2. The CDR3 DNA sequence: TGCGCCAGCAGCCAAGGGGGACAGTCTAACTATGGCTACACCTTC. Protein product: CASSQGGQSNYGYTF.

The chain has TRBV14 and TRBJ1-1, with TRBD1 identical over 8 bases. The CDR3 consists of 15 residues. CDR1 is SGHDN, CDR2 FVKESK, per germline. After removal of 3 bases from V and 1 base from J, the junction contained 4 bases not matched to a gene. The CDR3 bases are TGTGCCAGCAGCCATCGGGACAGGCCGAACACTGAAGCTTTCTTT. Translating gives CASSHRDRPNTEAFF.

The chain couples TRBV10-2 to TRBJ2-1, with D tentatively TRBD2 (6 bases). V lost 6 bases and J lost 7, with 22 bases in between. Looked up from germline, CDR1 is WSHSY and CDR2 is SAAADI. The CDR3 has 16 amino acids. In nucleotides, the CDR3 is TGCGCCAGCAGGCAGGTGGCCGGGACTTTCAATAATGAGCAGTTCTTC. Translated, it gives CASRQVAGTFNNEQFF.

The rearrangement links TRBV19 to TRBJ2-3, with 9 positions matching TRBD2. CDR3 length: 15 amino acids. J was trimmed by 6 bases and V by 3 bases; bases with no gene match: 7. Germline values: CDR1 LNHDA, CDR2 SQIVND (reference sequence). The CDR3 here is CASSMWAGGPDTQYF. CDR3 nucleotides: TGTGCCAGTAGTATGTGGGCGGGGGGGCCCGATACGCAGTATTTT. The full variable domain, with the rest looked up from reference TRBV19 and TRBJ2-3, is DGGITQSPKYLFRKEGQNVTLSCEQNLNHDAMYWYRQDPGQGLRLIYYSQIVNDFQKGDIAEGYSVSREKKESFPLTVTSAQKNPTAFYLCASSMWAGGPDTQYFGPGTRLTVL.

This clone has a single count. CDR3 sequence: CASSFSGAYEQYF. The CDR3 nucleotides read TGTGCCAGCAGTTTCTCAGGGGCCTACGAGCAGTACTTC. The rearrangement uses TRBV27 and TRBJ2-7; weak D call: TRBD1 (6 bases). V gave up 3 bases and J gave up 2 bases, with 8 bases separating them. This CDR3 contains 13 residues. CDR1 and CDR2 from the germline V gene are MNHEY and SMNVEV (reference sequence).

The CDR3, as DNA: TGTGCCTGGAGTGATCCAGGTTCTCCTAACTATGGCTACACCTTC. It specifies CAWSDPGSPNYGYTF. V and J are TRBV30 and TRBJ1-2; no clear D gene. Trimming removed 1 base at V and 0 bases at J, with 12 bases between. This CDR3 comprises 15 residues. Looked up from germline, CDR1 is GTSNPN and CDR2 is SVGIG (reference sequence).

This chain links TRBV16 with TRBJ2-7; 14 positions agree with TRBD2. The V gene's germline CDR1 is KGHSY and CDR2 FQNENV. The J segment lost 0 bases and the V segment lost 7 bases, leaving 8 bases of the junction unmatched. This CDR3 has 17 residues. This chain's CDR3 is CASTGTGTSGGSYEQYF. CDR3 nucleotide sequence: TGTGCCAGCACCGGGACAGGGACTAGCGGGGGCTCCTACGAGCAGTACTTC.

The chain links TRBV5-6 to TRBJ2-5; a weak D match, TRBD2 (5 bases). Per the germline V gene, CDR1 is SGHDT and CDR2 is YYEEEE. Trimming left V 0 bases short and J 3 bases short, with 9 bases between. The CDR3 runs 14 residues. CDR3 in amino acids: CASSLGTSEETQYF. In nucleotides, the CDR3 is TGTGCCAGCAGCTTGGGGACTTCAGAAGAGACCCAGTACTTC.

This clone is a singleton in its sample. The chain combines TRBV7-2 with TRBJ2-1; 7 bases are shared with TRBD2. Germline V gene sequence: CDR1 SGHTA, CDR2 FQGNSA. The CDR3 is 16 residues long. Unmatched junction bases numbered 10, after V lost 0 bases and J lost 8 bases. The CDR3 DNA reads as TGTGCCAGCAGCTTAGCGGGGAGGGAGGATTTCGATGAGCAGTTCTTC. Translated, it gives CASSLAGREDFDEQFF.

The chain links TRBV19 to TRBJ1-1; no clear D gene. V was trimmed by 3 bases and J by 2 bases, leaving 13 bases between them. The CDR3 extends over 15 amino acids. The germline CDR1 and CDR2 sequences are LNHDA and SQIVND (reference sequence). In DNA form, the CDR3 reads TGTGCCAGTAGTATCCTCTGGACTGCAAACACTGAAGCTTTCTTT. Translated: CASSILWTANTEAFF.

This clone was observed a few times. The chain recombines TRBV30 with TRBJ1-2; no definite D call. CDR3 size: 12 residues. The germline V gene has CDR1 GTSNPN and CDR2 SVGIG (reference sequence). V lost 4 bases and J 3 bases, leaving 9 bases between the germline ends. The DNA for the CDR3 is TGTGCCTGGATTGTAGAGGACTATGGCTACACCTTC. Translation gives CAWIVEDYGYTF.

The chain recombines TRBV4-1 with TRBJ1-4, with 7 positions matching TRBD1. V lost 2 bases, J lost 12 bases, and 12 bases stayed unmatched. Looked up from germline, CDR1 is MGHRA and CDR2 is YSYEKL. CDR3 length equals 15 residues. DNA for the CDR3: TGCGCCAGCAGCCAATACGACAGGGAAGCTCGGGAACTGTTTTTT. Translation gives CASSQYDREARELFF.

The chain recombines TRBV19 with TRBJ1-2; the D is unclear. There are 12 residues in the CDR3. Germline lookup yields CDR1 LNHDA and CDR2 SQIVND (reference sequence). V was trimmed by 5 bases and J by 5 bases, leaving 9 bases between them. CDR3 amino acids: CASSSQWYGYTF. Here the CDR3 DNA reads TGTGCCAGTAGTTCCCAGTGGTATGGCTACACCTTC.

The CDR3 reads CASSQDSLVRNEQFF. The CDR3 DNA reads TGCGCCAGCAGCCAAGATAGCCTAGTCCGCAATGAGCAGTTCTTC. The chain recombines TRBV4-3 with TRBJ2-1; the D is unclear. Trimming stripped 0 bases from V and 6 bases from J, with 12 bases between. CDR3 size: 15 residues. In germline, CDR1 is LGHNA, CDR2 YSLEER.

This chain uses TRBV5-1 with TRBJ2-2; D ambiguous. Trimming took 4 bases from V and 0 from J, leaving 13 bases between them. There are 16 residues in the CDR3. The germline V gene encodes CDR1 SGHRS and CDR2 YFSETQ. The DNA for the CDR3 is TGCGCCAGCAGCCCACAGATCATGGCGAACACCGGGGAGCTGTTTTTT. It encodes CASSPQIMANTGELFF.

J is TRBJ1-4 and V is TRBV19, with D uncertain. V lost 3 bases and J 3 bases, leaving 8 bases between the germline ends. Germline V gene sequence: CDR1 LNHDA, CDR2 SQIVND (reference sequence). The CDR3 has 14 amino acids. The CDR3 DNA sequence: TGTGCCAGTAGTATTAGTCAGGCTAATGAAAAACTGTTTTTT. Its protein product is CASSISQANEKLFF.